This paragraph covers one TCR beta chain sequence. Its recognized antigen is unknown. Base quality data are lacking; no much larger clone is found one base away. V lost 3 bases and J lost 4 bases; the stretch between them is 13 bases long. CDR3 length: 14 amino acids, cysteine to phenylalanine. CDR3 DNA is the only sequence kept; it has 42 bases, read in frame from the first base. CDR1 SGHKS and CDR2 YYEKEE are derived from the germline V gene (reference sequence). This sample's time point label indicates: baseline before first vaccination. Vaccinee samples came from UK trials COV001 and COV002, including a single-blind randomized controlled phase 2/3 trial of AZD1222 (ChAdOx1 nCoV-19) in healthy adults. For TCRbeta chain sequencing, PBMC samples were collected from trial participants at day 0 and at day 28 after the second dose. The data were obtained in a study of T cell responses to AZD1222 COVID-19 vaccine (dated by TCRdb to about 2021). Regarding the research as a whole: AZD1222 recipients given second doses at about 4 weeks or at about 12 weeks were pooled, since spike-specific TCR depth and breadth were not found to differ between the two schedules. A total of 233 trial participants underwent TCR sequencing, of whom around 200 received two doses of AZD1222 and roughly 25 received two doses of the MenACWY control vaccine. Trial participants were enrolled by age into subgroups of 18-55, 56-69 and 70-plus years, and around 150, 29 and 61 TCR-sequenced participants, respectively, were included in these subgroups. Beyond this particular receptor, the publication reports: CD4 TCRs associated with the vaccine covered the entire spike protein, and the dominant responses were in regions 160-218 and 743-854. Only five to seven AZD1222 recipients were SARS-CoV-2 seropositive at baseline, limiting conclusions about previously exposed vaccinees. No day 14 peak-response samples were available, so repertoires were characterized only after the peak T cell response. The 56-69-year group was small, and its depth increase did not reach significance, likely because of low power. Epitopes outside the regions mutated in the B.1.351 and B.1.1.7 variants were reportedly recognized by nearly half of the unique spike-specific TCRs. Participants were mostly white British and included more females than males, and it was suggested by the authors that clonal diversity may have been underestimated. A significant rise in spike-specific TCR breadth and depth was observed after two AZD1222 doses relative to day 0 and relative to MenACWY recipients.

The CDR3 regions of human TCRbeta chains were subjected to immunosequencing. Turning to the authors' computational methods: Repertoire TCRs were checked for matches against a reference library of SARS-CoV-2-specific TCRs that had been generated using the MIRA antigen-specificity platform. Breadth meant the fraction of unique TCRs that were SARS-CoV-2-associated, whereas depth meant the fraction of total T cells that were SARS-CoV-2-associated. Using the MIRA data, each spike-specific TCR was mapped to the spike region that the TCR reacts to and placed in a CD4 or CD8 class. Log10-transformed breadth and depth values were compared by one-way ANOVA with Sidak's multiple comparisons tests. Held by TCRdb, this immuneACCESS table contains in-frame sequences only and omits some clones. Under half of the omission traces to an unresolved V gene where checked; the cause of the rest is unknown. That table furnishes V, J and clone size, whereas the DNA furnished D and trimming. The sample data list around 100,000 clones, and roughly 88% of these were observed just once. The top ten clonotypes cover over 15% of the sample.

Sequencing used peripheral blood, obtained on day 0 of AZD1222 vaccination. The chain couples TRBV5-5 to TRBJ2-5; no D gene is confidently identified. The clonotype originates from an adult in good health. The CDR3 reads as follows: CASSSVEPPETQYF. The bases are TGTGCCAGCAGCTCGGTCGAGCCTCCAGAGACCCAGTACTTC. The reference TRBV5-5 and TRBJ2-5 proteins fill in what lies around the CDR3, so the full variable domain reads DAGVTQSPTHLIKTRGQQVTLRCSPISGHKSVSWYQQVLGQGPQFIFQYYEKEERGRGNFPDRFSARQFPNYSSELNVNALLLGDSALYLCASSSVEPPETQYFGPGTRLLVL.